Listed below are T cell receptor beta chains from one sample, sequenced in a study of shared clonotypes between healthy human individuals. The data were produced by immunoSEQ multiplex PCR, yet TCRdb's version contains in-frame clones alone and is incomplete. The sample lists around 500,000 clones, about 76% occurring once. The sample taken for sequencing was PBMCs. The receptors stem from a woman aged 40 to 55 in good health. Some clones in this sample may be carry-over from other donors' samples. CDR3s include the opening cysteine and the closing phenylalanine or tryptophan. D genes are given only for firm matches. The size field is filled for only some rows; it gives once, few, many or a size class.

J gene: TRBJ1-4
D gene: NA
V gene: TRBV7-8
CDR3 length: 17
clone size: NA
CDR3 DNA: TGTGCCAGCAGCTTAGAAGGGGGAAGTAGAACTAATGAAAAACTGTTTTTT
CDR3 protein: CASSLEGGSRTNEKLFF

J gene: TRBJ2-1
D gene: TRBD1
V gene: TRBV28
CDR3 length: 16
clone size: NA
CDR3 DNA: TGTGCCAGCAGTGGGACCGGGACAGGGGTTTACAATGAGCAGTTCTTC
CDR3 protein: CASSGTGTGVYNEQFF

J gene: TRBJ2-3
D gene: NA
V gene: TRBV7-9
CDR3 length: 17
clone size: many
CDR3 DNA: TGTGCCAGCAGCGCCGTGATGCTGCCGTGGGGCACAGATACGCAGTATTTT
CDR3 protein: CASSAVMLPWGTDTQYF

J gene: TRBJ1-1
D gene: NA
V gene: TRBV6-6
CDR3 length: 13
clone size: few
CDR3 DNA: TGTGCCAGCAGTTCACGGGAGAACACTGAAGCTTTCTTT
CDR3 protein: CASSSRENTEAFF

J gene: TRBJ1-1
D gene: NA
V gene: TRBV11-2
CDR3 length: 14
clone size: NA
CDR3 DNA: TGTGCCAGCGGCCTTGTGGCCTGGGGGACTGAAGCTTTCTTT
CDR3 protein: CASGLVAWGTEAFF

J gene: TRBJ2-1
D gene: NA
V gene: TRBV19
CDR3 length: 13
clone size: NA
CDR3 DNA: TGTGCCACTTCAGCGGCCTCCTACAATGAGCAGTTCTTC
CDR3 protein: CATSAASYNEQFF

J gene: TRBJ2-1
D gene: NA
V gene: TRBV4-1
CDR3 length: 13
clone size: NA
CDR3 DNA: TGCGCCAGCAGCCAAATTGCGGGAAGTGAGCAGTTCTTC
CDR3 protein: CASSQIAGSEQFF

J gene: TRBJ2-7
D gene: NA
V gene: TRBV5-4
CDR3 length: 14
clone size: once
CDR3 DNA: TGTGCCAGCAGCTTGGGGGGCAAGACCTACGAGCAGTACTTC
CDR3 protein: CASSLGGKTYEQYF

J gene: TRBJ1-2
D gene: TRBD1
V gene: TRBV4-1
CDR3 length: 14
clone size: NA
CDR3 DNA: TGCGCCAGCAGCCAAGGACAGGGCCCTAGGGGCTACACCTTC
CDR3 protein: CASSQGQGPRGYTF

J gene: TRBJ2-7
D gene: NA
V gene: TRBV29-1
CDR3 length: 15
clone size: NA
CDR3 DNA: TGCAGCGTTGGCCAACTACAGGGTTCGGTGGGCGAGCAGTACTTC
CDR3 protein: CSVGQLQGSVGEQYF

J gene: TRBJ2-7
D gene: TRBD2
V gene: TRBV18
CDR3 length: 16
clone size: NA
CDR3 DNA: TGTGCCAGCTCACCAAGGATTAGCGGGAGTAATTCCGAGCAGTACTTC
CDR3 protein: CASSPRISGSNSEQYF

J gene: TRBJ2-7
D gene: NA
V gene: TRBV5-1
CDR3 length: 17
clone size: NA
CDR3 DNA: TGCGCCAGCAGCTTGGGGGAGATGGGGAAATTGTCCTACGAGCAGTACTTC
CDR3 protein: CASSLGEMGKLSYEQYF